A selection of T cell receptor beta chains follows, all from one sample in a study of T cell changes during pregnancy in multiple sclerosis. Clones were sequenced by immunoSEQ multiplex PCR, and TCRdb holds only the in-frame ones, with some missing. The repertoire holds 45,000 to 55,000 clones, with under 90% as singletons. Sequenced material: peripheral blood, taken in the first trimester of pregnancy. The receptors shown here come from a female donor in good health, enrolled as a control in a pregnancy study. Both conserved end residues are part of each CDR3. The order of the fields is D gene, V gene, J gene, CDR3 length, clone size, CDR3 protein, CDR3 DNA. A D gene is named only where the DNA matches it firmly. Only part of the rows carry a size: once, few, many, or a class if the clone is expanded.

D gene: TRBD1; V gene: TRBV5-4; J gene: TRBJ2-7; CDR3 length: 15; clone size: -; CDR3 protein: CASSEGQGPSYEQYF; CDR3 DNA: TGTGCCAGCAGCGAGGGACAGGGCCCCTCCTACGAGCAGTACTTC
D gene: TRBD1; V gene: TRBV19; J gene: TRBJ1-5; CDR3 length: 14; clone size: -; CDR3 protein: CASTGTGGNQPQHF; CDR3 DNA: TGTGCCAGTACCGGGACAGGGGGAAATCAGCCCCAGCATTTT
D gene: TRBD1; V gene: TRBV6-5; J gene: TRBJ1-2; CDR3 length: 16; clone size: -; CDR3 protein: CASSYSGTAANYGYTF; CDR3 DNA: TGTGCCAGCAGTTACTCGGGGACAGCAGCTAACTATGGCTACACCTTC
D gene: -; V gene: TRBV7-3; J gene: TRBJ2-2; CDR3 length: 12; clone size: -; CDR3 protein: CASSSNTGELFF; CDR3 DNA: TGTGCCAGCAGCTCAAACACCGGGGAGCTGTTTTTT
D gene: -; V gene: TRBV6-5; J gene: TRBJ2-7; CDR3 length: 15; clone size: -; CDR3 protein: CASSLQGSVVTEQYF; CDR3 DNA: TGTGCCAGCAGTTTACAGGGTTCGGTGGTGACTGAGCAGTACTTC
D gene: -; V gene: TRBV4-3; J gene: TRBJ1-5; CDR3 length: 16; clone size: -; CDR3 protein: CASSPTWGEGNQPQHF; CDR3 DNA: TGCGCCAGCAGCCCGACTTGGGGGGAGGGCAATCAGCCCCAGCATTTT
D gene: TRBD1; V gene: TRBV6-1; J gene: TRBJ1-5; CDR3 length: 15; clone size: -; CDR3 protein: CASSEQGVGNQPQHF; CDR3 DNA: TGTGCCAGCAGTGAACAGGGGGTTGGCAATCAGCCCCAGCATTTT
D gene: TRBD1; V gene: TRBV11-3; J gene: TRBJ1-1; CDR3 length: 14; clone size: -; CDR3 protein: CASSLNRGSTEAFF; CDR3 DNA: TGTGCCAGCAGCTTGAACAGGGGATCCACTGAAGCTTTCTTT
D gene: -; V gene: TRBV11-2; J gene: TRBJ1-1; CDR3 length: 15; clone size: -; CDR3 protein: CASSLDWQGGDEAFF; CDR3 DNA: TGTGCCAGCAGCTTAGATTGGCAGGGTGGCGATGAAGCTTTCTTT
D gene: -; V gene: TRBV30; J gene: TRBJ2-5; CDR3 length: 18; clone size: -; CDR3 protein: CAWDPGQGTGRLQETQYF; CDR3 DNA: TGTGCCTGGGACCCCGGACAGGGAACCGGGAGGCTCCAAGAGACCCAGTACTTC
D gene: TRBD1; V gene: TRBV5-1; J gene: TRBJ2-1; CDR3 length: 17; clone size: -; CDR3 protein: CASSLNGQGASYNEQFF; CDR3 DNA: TGCGCCAGCAGCCTAAACGGACAGGGGGCATCCTACAATGAGCAGTTCTTC
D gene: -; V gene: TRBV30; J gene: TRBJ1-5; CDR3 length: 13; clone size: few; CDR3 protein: CAWSPQGNQPQHF; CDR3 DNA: TGTGCCTGGAGTCCCCAGGGGAATCAGCCCCAGCATTTT
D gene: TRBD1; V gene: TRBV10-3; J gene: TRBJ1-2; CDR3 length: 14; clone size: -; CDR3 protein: CAISPELDRASYTF; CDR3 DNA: TGTGCCATCAGTCCAGAGCTGGACAGGGCGAGCTACACCTTC
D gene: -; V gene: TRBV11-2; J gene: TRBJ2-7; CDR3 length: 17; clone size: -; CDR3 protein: CASSSYRLDGVIHEQYF; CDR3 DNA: TGTGCCAGCAGCTCCTACCGACTAGATGGAGTAATCCACGAGCAGTACTTC
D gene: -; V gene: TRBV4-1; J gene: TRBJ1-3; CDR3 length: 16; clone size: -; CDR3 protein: CASSQESQPTGNTIYF; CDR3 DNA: TGCGCCAGCAGCCAAGAATCACAGCCCACTGGAAACACCATATATTTT
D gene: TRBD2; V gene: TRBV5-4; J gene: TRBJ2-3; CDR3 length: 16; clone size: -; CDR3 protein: CASSLRLAGSTDTQYF; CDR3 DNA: TGTGCCAGCAGCTTGCGACTAGCGGGGAGCACAGATACGCAGTATTTT
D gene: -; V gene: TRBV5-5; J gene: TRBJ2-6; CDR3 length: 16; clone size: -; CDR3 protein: CASSLGGSSGANVLTF; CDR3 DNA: TGTGCCAGCAGCTTGGGCGGAAGCTCTGGGGCCAACGTCCTGACTTTC
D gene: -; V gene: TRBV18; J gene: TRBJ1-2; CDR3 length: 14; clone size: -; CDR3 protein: CASSPPTEEGGYTF; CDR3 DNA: TGTGCCAGCTCACCACCGACAGAGGAGGGTGGCTACACCTTC
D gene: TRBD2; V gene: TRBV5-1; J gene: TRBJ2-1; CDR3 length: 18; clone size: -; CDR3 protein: CASSLGLAGAGAVNEQFF; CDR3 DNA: TGCGCCAGCAGCTTGGGGCTAGCGGGAGCCGGAGCGGTCAATGAGCAGTTCTTC
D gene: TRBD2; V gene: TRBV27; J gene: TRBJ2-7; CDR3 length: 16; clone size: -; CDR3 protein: CASSPLGGGVAYEQYF; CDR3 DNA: TGTGCCAGCAGTCCTCTGGGGGGAGGGGTCGCCTACGAGCAGTACTTC
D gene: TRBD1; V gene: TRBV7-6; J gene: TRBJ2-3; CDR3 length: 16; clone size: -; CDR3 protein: CASSLGQGFRVDTQYF; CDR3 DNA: TGTGCCAGCAGCCTGGGACAGGGGTTTCGGGTAGATACGCAGTATTTT
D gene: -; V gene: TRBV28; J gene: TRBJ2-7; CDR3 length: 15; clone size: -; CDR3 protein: CASSLFAGISYEQYF; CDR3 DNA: TGTGCCAGCAGTTTGTTCGCGGGAATCTCCTACGAGCAGTACTTC
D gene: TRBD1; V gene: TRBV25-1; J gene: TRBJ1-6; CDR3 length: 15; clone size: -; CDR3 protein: CASTPRTGYNSPLHF; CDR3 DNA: TGTGCCAGCACCCCCAGGACAGGTTATAATTCACCCCTCCACTTT
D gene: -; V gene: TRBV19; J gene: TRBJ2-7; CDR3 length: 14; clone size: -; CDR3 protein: CASSGRGGTYEQYF; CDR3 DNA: TGTGCCAGTAGTGGGCGCGGAGGGACCTACGAGCAGTACTTC
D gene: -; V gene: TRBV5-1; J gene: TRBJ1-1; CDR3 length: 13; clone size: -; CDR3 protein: CASSSGHTGEAFF; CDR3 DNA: TGCGCCAGCAGCTCGGGACACACTGGAGAAGCTTTCTTT
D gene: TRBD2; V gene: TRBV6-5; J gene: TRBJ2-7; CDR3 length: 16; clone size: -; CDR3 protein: CASSYSGTSAAYEQYF; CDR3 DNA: TGTGCCAGCAGTTACTCAGGGACTAGCGCCGCGTACGAGCAGTACTTC
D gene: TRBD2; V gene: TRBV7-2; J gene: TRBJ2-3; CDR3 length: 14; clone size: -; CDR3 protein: CASKPGGSRDTQYF; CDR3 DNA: TGTGCCAGCAAACCCGGCGGGAGCCGAGATACGCAGTATTTT
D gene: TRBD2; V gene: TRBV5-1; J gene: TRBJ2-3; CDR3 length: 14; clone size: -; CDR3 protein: CASSWPGGTDTQYF; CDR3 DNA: TGCGCCAGCAGCTGGCCGGGGGGTACAGATACGCAGTATTTT
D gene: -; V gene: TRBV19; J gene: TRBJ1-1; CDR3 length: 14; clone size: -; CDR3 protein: CASSIVPGLAEAFF; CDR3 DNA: TGTGCCAGTAGTATAGTTCCAGGACTAGCTGAAGCTTTCTTT
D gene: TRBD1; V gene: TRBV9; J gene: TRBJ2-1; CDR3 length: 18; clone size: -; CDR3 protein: CASSVVWEGQGHYNEQFF; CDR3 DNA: TGTGCCAGCAGCGTAGTTTGGGAAGGACAGGGCCATTACAATGAGCAGTTCTTC
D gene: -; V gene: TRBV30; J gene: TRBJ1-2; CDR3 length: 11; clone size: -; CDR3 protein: CAWTRADGYTF; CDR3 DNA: TGTGCCTGGACGCGGGCTGATGGCTACACCTTC
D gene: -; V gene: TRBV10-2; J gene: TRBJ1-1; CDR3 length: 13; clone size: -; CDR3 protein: CASSLRYNTEAFF; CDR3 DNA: TGCGCCAGCTCCCTGAGGTATAACACTGAAGCTTTCTTT
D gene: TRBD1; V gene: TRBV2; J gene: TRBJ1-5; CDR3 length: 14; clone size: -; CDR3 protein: CASGGQGAGQPQHF; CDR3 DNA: TGTGCCAGCGGGGGACAGGGGGCAGGCCAGCCCCAGCATTTT
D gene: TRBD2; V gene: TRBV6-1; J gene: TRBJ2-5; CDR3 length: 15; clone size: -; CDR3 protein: CASSGLAGDQETQYF; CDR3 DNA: TGTGCCAGCAGTGGGTTAGCGGGAGATCAAGAGACCCAGTACTTC
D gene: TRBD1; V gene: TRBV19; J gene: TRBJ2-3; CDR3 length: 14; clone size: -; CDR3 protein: CASRRTGKGDTQYF; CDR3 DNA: TGTGCCAGTAGGCGGACAGGGAAGGGAGATACGCAGTATTTT
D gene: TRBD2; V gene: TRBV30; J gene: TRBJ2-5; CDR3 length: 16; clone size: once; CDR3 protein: CAWSVGVAGLRETQYF; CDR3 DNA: TGTGCCTGGAGTGTAGGCGTAGCGGGATTGAGGGAGACCCAGTACTTC
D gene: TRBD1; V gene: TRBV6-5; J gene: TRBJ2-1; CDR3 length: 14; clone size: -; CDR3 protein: CASSDRGWYNEQFF; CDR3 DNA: TGTGCCAGCAGCGACAGGGGGTGGTACAATGAGCAGTTCTTC
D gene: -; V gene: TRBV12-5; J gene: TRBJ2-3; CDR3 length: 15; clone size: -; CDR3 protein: CASGLSSSGTDTQYF; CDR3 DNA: TGTGCTAGTGGTTTGTCGTCTAGCGGCACAGATACGCAGTATTTT
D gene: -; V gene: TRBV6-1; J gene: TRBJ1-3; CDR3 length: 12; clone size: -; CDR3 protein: CAIRSGGNTIYF; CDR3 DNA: TGTGCCATCCGATCGGGTGGAAACACCATATATTTT
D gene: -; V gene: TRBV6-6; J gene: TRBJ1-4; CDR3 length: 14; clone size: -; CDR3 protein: CASSYTGGGEKLFF; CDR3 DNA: TGTGCCAGCAGTTACACGGGAGGGGGTGAAAAACTGTTTTTT
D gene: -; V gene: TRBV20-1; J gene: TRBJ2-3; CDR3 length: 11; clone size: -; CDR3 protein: CSAQAEDTQYF; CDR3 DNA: TGCAGTGCACAAGCGGAAGATACGCAGTATTTT
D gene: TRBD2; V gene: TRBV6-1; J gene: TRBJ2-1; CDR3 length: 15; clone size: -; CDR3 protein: CASSTGTSGSAEQFF; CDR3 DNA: TGTGCCAGCAGTACCGGGACTAGCGGGAGTGCTGAGCAGTTCTTC
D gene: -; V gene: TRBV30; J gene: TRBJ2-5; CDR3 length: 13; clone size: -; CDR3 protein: CAWSRQVQETQYF; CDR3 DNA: TGTGCCTGGAGTAGACAGGTCCAAGAGACCCAGTACTTC
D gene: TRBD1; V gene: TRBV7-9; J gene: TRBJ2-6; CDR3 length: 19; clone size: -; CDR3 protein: CASSLPRGPHAAGANVLTF; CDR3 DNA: TGTGCCAGCAGCTTACCCAGGGGGCCTCACGCGGCTGGGGCCAACGTCCTGACTTTC
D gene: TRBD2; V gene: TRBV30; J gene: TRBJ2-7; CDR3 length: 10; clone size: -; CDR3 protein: CAWFSGRQYF; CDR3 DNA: TGTGCCTGGTTTAGCGGGCGACAGTACTTC
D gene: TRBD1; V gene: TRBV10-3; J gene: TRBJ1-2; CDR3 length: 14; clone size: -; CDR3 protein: CAISVDRANYGYTF; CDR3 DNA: TGTGCCATCAGTGTTGACAGGGCAAACTATGGCTACACCTTC
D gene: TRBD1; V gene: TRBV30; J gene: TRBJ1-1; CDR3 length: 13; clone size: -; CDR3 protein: CAWSVRTGLKAFF; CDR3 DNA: TGTGCCTGGAGTGTAAGGACAGGGCTTAAAGCTTTCTTT
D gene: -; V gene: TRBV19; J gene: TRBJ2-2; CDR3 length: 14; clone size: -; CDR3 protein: CASGYNFNTGELFF; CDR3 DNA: TGTGCCAGCGGGTATAACTTTAACACCGGGGAGCTGTTTTTT
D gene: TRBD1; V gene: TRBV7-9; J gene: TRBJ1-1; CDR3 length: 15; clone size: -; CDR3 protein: CASGTAETMNTEAFF; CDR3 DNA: TGTGCCAGCGGGACAGCGGAGACCATGAACACTGAAGCTTTCTTT
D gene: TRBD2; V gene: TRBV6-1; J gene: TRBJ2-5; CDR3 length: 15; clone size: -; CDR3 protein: CASSELSGGKETQYF; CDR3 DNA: TGTGCCAGCAGTGAACTGAGCGGGGGTAAAGAGACCCAGTACTTC
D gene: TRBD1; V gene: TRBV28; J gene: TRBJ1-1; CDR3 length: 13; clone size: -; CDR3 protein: CASRGTVPTEAFF; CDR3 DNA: TGTGCCAGCAGGGGGACAGTTCCCACTGAAGCTTTCTTT
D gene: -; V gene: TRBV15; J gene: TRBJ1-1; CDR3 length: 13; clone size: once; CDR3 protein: CATSTDSNTEAFF; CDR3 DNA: TGTGCCACCAGCACCGACAGTAACACTGAAGCTTTCTTT
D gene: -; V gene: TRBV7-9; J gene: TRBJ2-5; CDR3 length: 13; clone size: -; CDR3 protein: CASSFLARETQYF; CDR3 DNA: TGTGCCAGCAGCTTCCTAGCAAGAGAGACCCAGTACTTC
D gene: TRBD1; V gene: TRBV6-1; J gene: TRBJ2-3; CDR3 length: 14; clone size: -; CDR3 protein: CASNTGQGTDTQYF; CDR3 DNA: TGTGCCAGCAATACGGGACAGGGGACAGATACGCAGTATTTT
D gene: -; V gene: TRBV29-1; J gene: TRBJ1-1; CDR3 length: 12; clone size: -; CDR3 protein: CSAGQFYTEAFF; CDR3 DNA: TGCAGCGCCGGACAGTTCTACACTGAAGCTTTCTTT
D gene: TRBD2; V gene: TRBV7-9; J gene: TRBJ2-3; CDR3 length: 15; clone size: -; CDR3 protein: CASSRGTSESDTQYF; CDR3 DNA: TGTGCCAGCAGCCGTGGGACTAGTGAGTCAGATACGCAGTATTTT
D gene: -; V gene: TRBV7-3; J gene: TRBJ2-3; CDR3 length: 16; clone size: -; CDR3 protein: CASSFYEKRGTDTQYF; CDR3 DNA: TGTGCCAGCAGCTTCTACGAGAAAAGGGGAACAGATACGCAGTATTTT
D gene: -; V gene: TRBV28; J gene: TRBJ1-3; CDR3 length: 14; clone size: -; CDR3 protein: CASSSGTAGNTIYF; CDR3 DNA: TGTGCCAGCAGCTCCGGGACTGCGGGAAACACCATATATTTT
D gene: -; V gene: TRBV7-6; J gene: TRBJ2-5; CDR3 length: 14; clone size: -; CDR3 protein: CASSRTVFQETQYF; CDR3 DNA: TGTGCCAGCAGCAGGACAGTATTCCAAGAGACCCAGTACTTC